What follows are 8 T cell receptor beta chains derived from one specimen sequenced in a study of human T cells and chemical hapten exposure (dated by TCRdb to about 2021). Taken with the paper, the label for time point translates to: patch test 3, about 24 weeks after DPC sensitization. Taken with the paper, the label for treatment or condition translates to: therapeutic diphenylcyclopropenone sensitization with weekly scalp DPC. Libraries were prepared through RACE. The instrument given in TCRdb is NextSeq 500. In TCRdb, the public reads were trimmed at Q25 with fastp and aligned with MiXCR, with productive beta chains retained. Every distinct CDR3 protein forms one entry, paired with its most common genes and DNA. The sample includes about 190,000 distinct CDR3 sequences, with more than 20% observed a single time. The ten biggest clones cover approximately 2.3% of the sample. The source was whole blood, collected in connection with sensitization to the hapten diphenylcyclopropenone (DPC). The source of these receptors is a woman between 40 and 55 years old with alopecia areata. Some clones in this sample may be carry-over from other donors' samples.

This clonotype was counted a few times. The V gene is TRBV6-5, the J gene TRBJ2-1; 9 positions match TRBD1. With 6 bases clipped from V and 2 bases from J, the junction kept 5 bases outside the gene matches. In germline, CDR1 is MNHEY, CDR2 SVGAGI. The CDR3 has 15 residues. CDR3 sequence reads: CASRAGTGTYNEQFF. The DNA for the CDR3 is TGTGCCAGCAGGGCCGGGACAGGGACCTACAATGAGCAGTTCTTC.

This clonotype showed up just a few times. This rearrangement joins TRBV29-1 to TRBJ2-1; 12 nucleotides agree with TRBD2. The V and J ends lost 8 bases and 1 base, in that order; junction bases with no gene match: 3. Per the germline V gene, CDR1 is SQVTM and CDR2 is ANQGSEA. This CDR3 region has 14 residues. CDR3 coding DNA: TGCAGCTTCCTAGCGGGAGGGTCCTACAATGAGCAGTTCTTC. This encodes CSFLAGGSYNEQFF.

The chain employs TRBV28 and TRBJ2-7, with D tentatively TRBD2 (6 bases). Per the germline V gene, CDR1 is MDHEN and CDR2 is SYDVKM. Trimming shortened V by 3 bases and J by 0 bases, and 15 bases separated the two germline ends. This CDR3 contains 16 residues. The CDR3 region has the DNA TGTGCCAGCAGTTTTCTAGTGGGAGGTACCTCCTACGAGCAGTACTTC. Translating it yields CASSFLVGGTSYEQYF.

In its sample, this clonotype was seen a few times. One junction end disagrees with the germline gene, perhaps due to a read error. The chain has TRBV28 and TRBJ2-7; D is possibly TRBD1 (6 bases). The CDR3 consists of 11 residues. From germline, CDR1 is MDHEN and CDR2 SYDVKM. CDR3: CASSLFGQLIF. In nucleotides, the CDR3 is TGTGCCAGCAGTTTATTTGGACAGCTCATCTTC.

The J gene is TRBJ2-4, the V gene TRBV6-2 or TRBV6-3; TRBD1 aligns across 9 bases. The ends lost 10 bases at V and 1 base at J; junction bases unmatched: 11. The CDR3 extends over 16 amino acids. Germline V gene lookup returns CDR1 MNHEY and CDR2 SVGEGT. This CDR3 is CATKGTGTGAKNIQYF. CDR3 DNA sequence: TGTGCCACCAAAGGGACAGGGACCGGGGCCAAAAACATTCAGTACTTC.

In its sample, this clonotype was seen a few times. The chain uses TRBV5-8 and TRBJ2-1, with TRBD1 matching 8 bases. Per germline, CDR1 SGHTS and CDR2 YDEGEE. The length of the CDR3 is 15 residues. Losses at the gene ends were 0 bases for V and 12 bases for J; bases not matched to a gene: 11. CDR3 sequence (DNA): TGTGCCAGCAGCTTGGGGACAGGGATGACCGGGGGGCAGTTCTTC. Amino acid sequence: CASSLGTGMTGGQFF.

In its sample, this clonotype was seen a few times. This chain uses TRBV12-3 or TRBV12-4 with TRBJ2-1, with D perhaps matching TRBD2 (6 bases). Trimming stripped 0 bases from V and 8 bases from J, with 20 bases between. The CDR3 runs 17 residues. The CDR3 DNA reads TGTGCCAGCAGTTTAGCGCGAGTTGTGGGACTCGCCGATGAGCAGTTCTTC. Translating it yields CASSLARVVGLADEQFF.

The CDR3 region is CASRRQGGGQFF. The CDR3 nucleotides are TGTGCCAGCAGACGACAGGGGGGTGGGCAGTTCTTC. The chain couples TRBV6-6 to TRBJ2-1; 9 bases line up with TRBD1. This CDR3 contains 12 residues. Germline V gives CDR1 MNHNY, CDR2 SVGAGI (reference sequence). The V segment lost 6 bases and the J segment 12 bases; nucleotides outside the gene matches: 6.